This record concerns one T cell receptor beta chain sequence. Its antigen remains unidentified. The data originate from a study of shared clonotypes between healthy human individuals. Turning to the study itself: A donor's plate count was three for CD4 naive and three for CD4 memory; CD8 naive had two and CD8 memory one. Study outcomes and limitations: As a rule, naive subsets had a larger estimated richness than memory subsets. An anticipated effect of sequencing depth on clonotype sharing among donors was recognized.

All donors qualified as healthy HIV-negative adults and had experienced no recent acute infections or vaccinations. Between the trimmed V and J ends, which lost 6 bases and 2 bases, there was a span of 11 bases. The CDR3 runs 14 residues. Germline lookup yields CDR1 SGHTA and CDR2 FQGNSA. Clones were read by immunoSEQ multiplex PCR, and TCRdb kept only the in-frame ones, dropping some. The sample carries about 1.5 million clones, around 98% recorded once. Material: naive CD4+ T cells sorted from blood. The sample's subset: CD45RA+ positively selected. The rearrangement links TRBV7-2 to TRBJ1-3; D is unclear. This TCR came from a man aged 30-40 years in good health. Written as DNA, the CDR3 is TGTGCCAGCAGTCGCTTCCAGCCTGGAAACACCATATATTTT. Translated: CASSRFQPGNTIYF.